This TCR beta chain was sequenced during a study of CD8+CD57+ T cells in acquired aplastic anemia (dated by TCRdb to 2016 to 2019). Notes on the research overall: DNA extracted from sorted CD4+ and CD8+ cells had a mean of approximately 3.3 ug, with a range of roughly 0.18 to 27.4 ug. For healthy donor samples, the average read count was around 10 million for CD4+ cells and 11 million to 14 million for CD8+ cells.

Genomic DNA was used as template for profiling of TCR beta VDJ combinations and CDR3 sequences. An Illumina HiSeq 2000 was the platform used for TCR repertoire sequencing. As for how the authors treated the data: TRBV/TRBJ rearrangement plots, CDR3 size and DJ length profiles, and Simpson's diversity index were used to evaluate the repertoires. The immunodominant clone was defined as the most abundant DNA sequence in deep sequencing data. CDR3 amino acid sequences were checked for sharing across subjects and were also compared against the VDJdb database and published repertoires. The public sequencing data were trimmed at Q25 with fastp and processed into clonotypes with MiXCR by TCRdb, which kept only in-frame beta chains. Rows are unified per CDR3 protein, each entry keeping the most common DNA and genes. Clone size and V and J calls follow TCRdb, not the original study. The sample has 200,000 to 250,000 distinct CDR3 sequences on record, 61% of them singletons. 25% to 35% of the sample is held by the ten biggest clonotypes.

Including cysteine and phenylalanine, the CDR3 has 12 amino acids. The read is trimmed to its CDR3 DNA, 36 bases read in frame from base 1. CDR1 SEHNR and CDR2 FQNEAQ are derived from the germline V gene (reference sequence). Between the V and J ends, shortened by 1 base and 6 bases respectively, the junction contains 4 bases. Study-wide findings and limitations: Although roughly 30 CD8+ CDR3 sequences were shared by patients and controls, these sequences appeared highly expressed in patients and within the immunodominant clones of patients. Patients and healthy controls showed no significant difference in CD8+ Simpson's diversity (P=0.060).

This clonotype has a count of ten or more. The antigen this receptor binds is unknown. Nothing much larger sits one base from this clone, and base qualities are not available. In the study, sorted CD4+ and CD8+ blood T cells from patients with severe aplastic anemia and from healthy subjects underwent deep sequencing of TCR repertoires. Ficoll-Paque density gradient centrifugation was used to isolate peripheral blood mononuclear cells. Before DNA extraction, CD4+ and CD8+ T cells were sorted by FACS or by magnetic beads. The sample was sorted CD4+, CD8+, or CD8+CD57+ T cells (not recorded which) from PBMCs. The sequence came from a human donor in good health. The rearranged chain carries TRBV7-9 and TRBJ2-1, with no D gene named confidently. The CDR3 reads CASSLESNEQFF. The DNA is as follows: TGTGCCAGCAGCTTAGAAAGCAATGAGCAGTTCTTC.